Below are 21 T cell receptor beta chains sequenced from a single sample in a study of monozygotic twins with inflammatory bowel disease. TCRdb re-called the 5' RACE reads; one entry per CDR3 protein, DNA not given. This sample lists 350,000 to 400,000 distinct CDR3 sequences; its ten largest clones have about 2.5%. Sequenced sample: blood. The receptor set was obtained from a human donor with ulcerative colitis or Crohn's disease, or a healthy co-twin of an affected twin (not recorded which).

V usage is TRBV29-1 and J usage is TRBJ2-3; checking the TCRdb D call of TRBD2 is not possible without DNA. The CDR3 has 16 residues. Germline V gene sequence: CDR1 SQVTM, CDR2 ANQGSEA. This CDR3 is CSVDPNSGGFTDTQYF.

This chain joins TRBV20-1 and TRBJ2-2. The V gene's germline CDR1 is DFQATT and CDR2 SNEGSKA (reference sequence). The CDR3 is 12 residues long. The CDR3 loop reads CSASDGPGELFF.

The CDR3 spells CASSLRTAGGPSTDTQYF. J is TRBJ2-3 and V is TRBV27; as DNA is missing, the TRBD2 call by TCRdb cannot be tested. The CDR3 loop spans 18 amino acids. From germline, CDR1 is MNHEY and CDR2 SMNVEV (reference sequence).

This rearrangement joins TRBV6-5 to TRBJ1-4; the TCRdb D gene call, TRBD1, has no DNA to confirm it. Germline CDR1 and CDR2: MNHEY and SVGAGI. The CDR3 covers 16 residues. This CDR3 reads CASSYRSRGAGEKLFF.

The chain couples TRBV19 to TRBJ1-2; TCRdb indicates TRBD1, and absent DNA this call remains unverified. The CDR3 has 16 residues. Germline-derived CDR1 and CDR2 are LNHDA and SQIVND (reference sequence). The CDR3 loop is CASSVSGRNRGNGYTF.

V is TRBV7-3 and J is TRBJ2-2; TCRdb selects TRBD1, and the lack of DNA leaves this call unchecked. Germline CDR1 and CDR2: SGHTA and FQGTGA. This CDR3 has 14 residues. This CDR3 is CASSLRQGSGELFF. The entire variable domain, with the rest obtained from reference TRBV7-3 and TRBJ2-2, is as follows: GAGVSQTPSNKVTEKGKYVELRCDPISGHTALYWYRQSLGQGPEFLIYFQGTGAADDSGLPNDRFFAVRPEGSVSTLKIQRTERGDSAVYLCASSLRQGSGELFFGEGSRLTVL.

The chain combines TRBV18 with TRBJ1-1; the TRBD1 assignment by TCRdb is unverifiable without DNA. Germline CDR1 and CDR2: KGHSH and LQKENI. The CDR3 contains 16 residues. The CDR3 here is CASSEDRGLWSTEAFF.

This chain connects TRBV24-1 to TRBJ2-5; TCRdb's D gene call, TRBD1, goes unchecked for lack of DNA. CDR1 is KGHDR, CDR2 SFDVKD, per germline. The CDR3 contains 15 residues. The CDR3: CATSVGGTAQETQYF.

The V call is TRBV6-1, the J call TRBJ1-1; TCRdb indicates TRBD1, and absent DNA this call remains unverified. CDR3 length equals 14 residues. Looked up from germline, CDR1 is MNHNS and CDR2 is SASEGT. CDR3 amino acids: CASNRQSTNTEAFF.

V usage is TRBV6-1 and J usage is TRBJ1-1. The CDR3 contains 17 residues. Per the germline V gene, CDR1 is MNHNS and CDR2 is SASEGT. The CDR3 sequence: CASRGEAGPKGGTEASF.

The chain joins TRBV20-1 to TRBJ1-5; as DNA is missing, the TRBD1 call by TCRdb cannot be tested. The CDR3 consists of 12 residues. The germline V gene has CDR1 DFQATT and CDR2 SNEGSKA (reference sequence). The CDR3 is CSAREPGEPQHF.

V and J are TRBV6-5 and TRBJ1-5; the TCRdb D gene call, TRBD1, has no DNA to confirm it. The germline CDR1 and CDR2 sequences are MNHEY and SVGAGI. This CDR3 region has 16 residues. CDR3 protein: CASSYEGGYSNQPQHF.

This chain uses TRBV12-3 or TRBV12-4 with TRBJ2-1; the D call of TRBD1 rests on TCRdb alone, since no DNA is present to check it. The CDR3 sequence is 15 residues long. CDR3: CASSTTRGATDEQFF.

CDR3 region: CASSLGVGPGEQFF. The chain carries TRBV7-2 and TRBJ2-1; the D call from TCRdb, TRBD1, cannot be confirmed without DNA. The CDR3 totals 14 residues. Per the germline V gene, CDR1 is SGHTA and CDR2 is FQGNSA.

The chain has TRBV6-2 or TRBV6-3 and TRBJ2-2. CDR1 MNHEY and CDR2 SVGEGT come from the germline V gene. The CDR3 runs to 13 residues. CDR3 loop: CASRELLVGELFF.

The chain combines TRBV9 with TRBJ2-3; TCRdb's D call of TRBD1 is untestable without DNA. From germline, CDR1 is SGDLS and CDR2 YYNGEE. This CDR3 has 15 amino acids. The CDR3 spells CASSGGSTSTDTQYF.

The chain is built from TRBV3-1 and TRBJ1-5. The CDR3 runs to 15 residues. Germline V gene lookup returns CDR1 LGHDT and CDR2 YNNKEL (reference sequence). CDR3 region: CASSQDPAENQPQHF.

J is TRBJ1-1 and V is TRBV4-2. This CDR3 has 17 amino acids. CDR1 is LGHNA and CDR2 is YNFKEQ in the germline V gene. CDR3 in amino acids: CASSQDMPASGNTEAFF.

The genes are TRBV6-2 or TRBV6-3 and TRBJ2-7; the D call from TCRdb, TRBD1, cannot be confirmed without DNA. The CDR3 is 20 residues long. CDR1 and CDR2 from the germline V gene are MNHEY and SVGEGT. The CDR3 sequence is CASSTPTRAGNAQSTYEQYF.

The chain uses TRBV11-2 and TRBJ1-2; TCRdb indicates TRBD1, and absent DNA this call remains unverified. Germline CDR1 and CDR2: SGHAT and FQNNGV. This CDR3 contains 14 residues. CDR3 sequence: CASSLGTGARGYTF. The full variable domain, its missing parts supplied by reference TRBV11-2 and TRBJ1-2, is EAGVAQSPRYKIIEKRQSVAFWCNPISGHATLYWYQQILGQGPKLLIQFQNNGVVDDSQLPKDRFSAERLKGVDSTLKIQPAKLEDSAVYLCASSLGTGARGYTFGSGTRLTVV.

The chain links TRBV2 to TRBJ2-1. The CDR3 has 11 residues. CDR1 and CDR2 (germline): SNHLY, FYNNEI. Here the CDR3 reads CASGHYNEQFF.